This note documents a single T cell receptor beta chain sequence. This sample is drawn from a study of blood T cells in healthy people across ages. The V gene lost 0 bases and the J gene lost 10 bases, with 21 bases spanning the gap. Germline V gene sequence: CDR1 SQVTM, CDR2 ANQGSEA. This CDR3 is 15 amino acids long. The authors ran a second PCR of 7 to 11 cycles using a sample-barcoded 5' primer and a J-beta primer mix. TCRdb redid the calling of the 5' RACE reads with MiXCR, one entry per CDR3 protein. The sample has 270,000 or so distinct CDR3 sequences, around 27% seen once; the top ten hold 29%.

V and J are TRBV29-1 and TRBJ1-2; TRBD1 is a possible D gene (5 bases). What was sequenced was blood. The clonotype was recovered from a woman in her sixties or seventies in good health. The CDR3 DNA reads as TGCAGCGTTGAAGATCAAGGGGTGGGGAAGAAGGACTACACCTTC. It yields the protein CSVEDQGVGKKDYTF.